Sequencing of this T cell receptor beta chain was carried out in a study of blood T cell repertoires in COVID-19. Source study methods: Amplifying reference gene primers gave estimates of nucleated cell counts. The assay was immunoSEQ multiplex PCR, and TCRdb's table has in-frame clones only and misses some. That table supplies the V and J calls and clone size; D and trimming were determined from the DNA. The sample lists approximately 150,000 clones; 84% were seen once. The CDR3 totals 13 residues. V lost 5 bases and J lost 0, with 8 bases in between. Germline V CDR1 and CDR2: MNHEY, SMNVEV (reference sequence).

The genes are TRBV27 and TRBJ2-7; D is unclear. The TCR sequence derives from a man aged 50 or older in a cohort exposed to, infected with or recovered from COVID-19 (not recorded which). Material: PBMCs or T cells enriched from blood (not recorded which). CDR3 DNA: TGTGCCAGCAGTGTTTTTAGCTCCTACGAGCAGTACTTC. This codes for CASSVFSSYEQYF.